Below are 28 T cell receptor beta chains sequenced from a single sample in a study of metastatic and nonmetastatic thyroid tumors. From the PCR reads, TCRdb re-called clones with MiXCR. The data show tens of thousands of clones, with about 12% seen just once and approximately 8.7% held by the top ten. Until they underwent thyroid surgery, no patient had received any treatment. Material for sequencing was blood. The receptor source for this set is a male donor with papillary thyroid cancer or a benign thyroid nodule (not recorded which). Some clones in this sample may be carry-over from other donors' samples.

The sample holds many counts of this clone. V usage is TRBV7-2 and J usage is TRBJ1-6, with 9 bases fitting TRBD1. This CDR3 region has 11 residues. The junction had 1 base not matched to a gene; V was cut back by 6 bases and J by 13 bases. From germline, CDR1 is SGHTA and CDR2 FQGNSA. Here the CDR3 DNA reads TGTGCCAGCAGGGACAGGGGTCCCCTCCACTTT. Its translation is CASRDRGPLHF.

This clone has a count of ten or more. The CDR3 sequence: CASSLSGQRSSRERVEQYF. The CDR3, as DNA: TGTGCCAGCAGCTTATCCGGACAGAGATCGAGTCGAGAGCGTGTGGAGCAGTACTTC. The chain has TRBV11-1 and TRBJ2-7; tentative D call: TRBD1 (6 bases). The ends were cut back, 2 bases at V and 7 bases at J, with 30 bases in the middle. This CDR3 region has 19 residues. Per the germline V gene, CDR1 is SGHAT and CDR2 is FQDESV (reference sequence).

Notes on this clone: One junction end disagrees with the germline gene, perhaps due to a read error. The chain carries TRBV19 and TRBJ2-7; the match to TRBD1 covers 7 bases. The CDR3 extends over 13 amino acids. Germline CDR1 reads LNHDA; CDR2 reads SQIVND (reference sequence). As DNA, the CDR3 is TGTGCCAGTATGTCGACAGGGTCCTACAAGCAGTACTTC. Translation gives CASMSTGSYKQYF.

This clone was seen at least ten times. V and J are TRBV2 and TRBJ2-7; 8 nucleotides match TRBD1. With V trimmed by 5 bases and J by 4 bases, 7 bases remained unmatched. The CDR3 covers 14 residues. Germline values: CDR1 SNHLY, CDR2 FYNNEI. CDR3 loop: CASSPGQGAYEQYF. As DNA, the CDR3 is TGTGCCAGCAGTCCCGGACAGGGAGCTTACGAGCAGTACTTC.

Concerning this clone itself: Lacking the conserved final phenylalanine or tryptophan, this CDR3 likely reflects a read error. The DNA is omitted, as the CDR3 cannot be located on it reliably, and the CDR3 follows TCRdb's listing. The V gene is TRBV6-1, the J gene TRBJ2-7; TRBD1, the D gene given by the table, was not confirmed from the DNA. The V gene's germline CDR1 is MNHNS and CDR2 SASEGT. The CDR3 length is 12 residues, termini included. CDR3 residues: CASSDLGREKYL.

This clone showed up many times. J is TRBJ1-1 and V is TRBV11-2; D unclear. CDR1 and CDR2 from the germline V gene are SGHAT and FQNNGV. The CDR3 is 14 amino acids. Trimming shortened V by 8 bases and J by 0 bases, and 13 bases separated the two germline ends. CDR3: CASERLGVNTEAFF. The DNA of the CDR3 is TGTGCCAGCGAACGCCTGGGTGTGAACACTGAAGCTTTCTTT.

In this sample, this clone turned up many times. The CDR3 region is CASTLSSGSYEQYF. The CDR3 bases are TGCGCCAGCACCCTATCTAGCGGGAGTTACGAGCAGTACTTC. The rearrangement joins TRBV5-1 to TRBJ2-7; 10 nucleotides align to TRBD2. This CDR3 spans 14 amino acids. Losses at the gene ends were 6 bases for V and 4 bases for J; bases not matched to a gene: 7. Per the germline V gene, CDR1 is SGHRS and CDR2 is YFSETQ.

In this sample, this clone turned up many times. The J gene is TRBJ1-2, the V gene TRBV24-1; a weak D match, TRBD1 (6 bases). The CDR3 runs to 14 residues. Between the trimmed V and J ends, which lost 2 bases and 5 bases, there was a span of 11 bases. Germline lookup yields CDR1 KGHDR and CDR2 SFDVKD. The CDR3 DNA follows: TGTGCCACCAGTGATTGGACAGACTCTTATGGCTACACCTTC. Translating it yields CATSDWTDSYGYTF.

In the case of this clone: This may be a read error: a much more frequent sequence differs by one nucleotide. This sample includes further DNA sequences coding for the same CDR3. V usage is TRBV7-8 and J usage is TRBJ1-4; tentatively, D is TRBD1 (5 bases). This CDR3 spans 14 amino acids. V lost 3 bases and J 6 bases, leaving 11 bases between the germline ends. Germline assignment: CDR1 SGHVS and CDR2 FQNEAQ. CDR3 DNA sequence: TGTGCCAGCAGCTTTGGGACGGGGCATGAAAAACTGTTTTTT. Amino acids: CASSFGTGHEKLFF.

This clone was counted many times. The chain links TRBV14 to TRBJ2-1; TRBD2 matches at 10 bases. Per germline, CDR1 SGHDN and CDR2 FVKESK. CDR3 length equals 16 residues. The ends lost 0 bases at V and 7 bases at J; junction bases unmatched: 6. The CDR3 region has the DNA TGTGCCAGCAGCCAAGAGATAGCGGGAGGCACAAATGAGCAGTTCTTC. It encodes CASSQEIAGGTNEQFF.

This clone was recorded many times. At the DNA level, this CDR3 is encoded by other sequences in the same sample as well. The chain links TRBV2 to TRBJ1-2; D ambiguous. Trimming removed 9 bases at V and 4 bases at J, with 15 bases between. Looked up from germline, CDR1 is SNHLY and CDR2 is FYNNEI. CDR3 length: 13 residues. The CDR3 nucleotides read TGTGCCAGTATACCGGGTTTCCTCTATGGCTACACCTTC. Protein sequence: CASIPGFLYGYTF.

The sample holds many counts of this clone. The V call is TRBV7-2, the J call TRBJ2-3; 7 nucleotides line up with TRBD1. The CDR3 spans 13 residues. V shed 5 bases and J 7 bases; nucleotides not matched to a gene: 6. From germline, CDR1 is SGHTA and CDR2 FQGNSA. The CDR3, as DNA: TGTGCCAGCAGCAAACCGGGACAGTATACGCAGTATTTT. Translating gives CASSKPGQYTQYF.

This clone has a handful of counts. Germline and junction disagree at one end, which may indicate a read error. DNA for the CDR3: TGTGCCAGCAGTGACTCGGGTATTAGCGACACCGGGGAGCTGTTTTTT. Translation: CASSDSGISDTGELFF. The chain recombines TRBV6-2 or TRBV6-3 with TRBJ2-2; D may be TRBD2 (5 bases). CDR3 size: 16 residues. Per the germline V gene, CDR1 is MNHEY and CDR2 is SVGEGT.

This clone appeared many times. The CDR3 loop reads CASSEIGQRGGHEQFF. CDR3 nucleotide sequence: TGTGCCAGCAGTGAAATCGGCCAGAGGGGTGGTCATGAGCAGTTCTTC. V and J are TRBV2 and TRBJ2-1; D possibly uses TRBD1 or TRBD2 (5 bases each). In germline, CDR1 is SNHLY, CDR2 FYNNEI. The CDR3 length is 16 residues. V lost 2 bases to trimming and J lost 8 bases, with 19 bases between them.

This clone was recorded many times. The rearrangement uses TRBV7-2 and TRBJ2-5, with 9 bases lining up with TRBD1. CDR3 size: 11 residues. The V and J ends lost 8 bases and 5 bases, in that order; junction bases with no gene match: 0. The germline CDR1 and CDR2 sequences are SGHTA and FQGNSA. In DNA form, the CDR3 reads TGTGCCAGCGGACAGGGGGAGACCCAGTACTTC. As protein: CASGQGETQYF.

This clone came up many times. The V and J genes are TRBV24-1 and TRBJ2-2; D perhaps matches TRBD1 (6 bases). V dropped 10 bases and J dropped 2 bases, with 10 bases sitting between them. CDR1 and CDR2 (germline): KGHDR, SFDVKD. There are 13 residues in the CDR3. The CDR3 loop reads CATRQDNTGELFF. CDR3 bases: TGTGCCACTCGACAGGATAACACCGGGGAGCTGTTTTTT.

By frequency in the sample, this clone is medium-sized. The chain employs TRBV6-2 or TRBV6-3 and TRBJ1-1, with D possibly being TRBD1 (5 bases). CDR3 length: 13 residues. V lost 2 bases and J lost 6, with 10 bases in between. CDR1 MNHEY and CDR2 SVGEGT come from the germline V gene. CDR3 sequence: CASSYGAGPEAFF. CDR3 nucleotides: TGTGCCAGCAGTTACGGGGCAGGCCCTGAAGCTTTCTTT.

In its sample, this clone was seen once. CDR3 sequence (DNA): TGCGCCAGCAGCTTGGCCGGGAGCGCGACCTACGAGCAGTACTTC. Protein sequence: CASSLAGSATYEQYF. The chain employs TRBV5-1 and TRBJ2-7; weak D call: TRBD2 (6 bases). CDR1 SGHRS and CDR2 YFSETQ come from the germline V gene. The CDR3 consists of 15 residues. V was clipped by 0 bases and J by 2 bases, with 12 bases between them.

This clone was seen at least ten times. The V call is TRBV6-1, the J call TRBJ2-1, with D tentatively TRBD2 (5 bases). The ends were cut back, 4 bases at V and 0 bases at J, with 10 bases in the middle. The CDR3 is 15 residues long. Germline CDR1 reads MNHNS; CDR2 reads SASEGT. CDR3 sequence: CASSGSGRSYNEQFF. CDR3 nucleotides: TGTGCCAGCAGTGGGAGCGGCCGCTCCTACAATGAGCAGTTCTTC.

For this clone: Possible read error: a much larger clone is one base away. This chain uses TRBV29-1 with TRBJ1-2, with 7 bases matching TRBD1. This CDR3 spans 13 amino acids. V was clipped by 4 bases and J by 8 bases; unmatched bases: 10. Germline assignment: CDR1 SQVTM and CDR2 ANQGSEA. The chain's CDR3 is CSVGPGGQVGYTF. CDR3 in DNA: TGCAGCGTTGGGCCAGGGGGTCAGGTCGGCTACACCTTC.

Many counts were recorded for this clone. V is TRBV14 and J is TRBJ2-3; D perhaps matches TRBD1 (6 bases). The CDR3 length is 17 residues. CDR1 is SGHDN, CDR2 FVKESK, per germline. The V and J ends lost 1 base and 3 bases respectively, with 17 bases between them. DNA for the CDR3: TGTGCCAGCAGCCAAGGAGCGCAGGGGAAGAGGACAGATACGCAGTATTTT. The encoded protein is CASSQGAQGKRTDTQYF.

This clone was detected only a few times. This chain joins TRBV6-1 and TRBJ1-2; D may be TRBD1 (6 bases). The germline V gene has CDR1 MNHNS and CDR2 SASEGT. V was clipped by 6 bases and J by 5 bases, with 25 bases between them. The CDR3 length is 17 residues. The CDR3 is CASSVDGGQLARYGYTF. The CDR3 DNA follows: TGTGCCAGCAGCGTGGACGGGGGCCAGCTTGCTAGATATGGCTACACCTTC.

This clone was seen repeatedly, ten times or more. The chain uses TRBV6-1 and TRBJ2-2; the D is unclear. Germline V gene data show CDR1 as MNHNS and CDR2 as SASEGT. The V and J ends lost 6 bases and 0 bases respectively, with 11 bases between them. The CDR3 contains 15 residues. Written as DNA, the CDR3 is TGTGCCAGCAGAGTTGGGTACGCGAACACCGGGGAGCTGTTTTTT. Translation gives CASRVGYANTGELFF.

This clone was detected ten times or more. The chain links TRBV5-1 to TRBJ2-3; 8 bases align to TRBD1. CDR3 length equals 15 residues. The J segment lost 1 base and the V segment lost 7 bases, leaving 8 bases of the junction unmatched. CDR1 SGHRS and CDR2 YFSETQ come from the germline V gene. The CDR3 DNA reads as TGCGCCAGCGGATCAGGGGGCCTCGGCACAGATACGCAGTATTTT. This sequence encodes CASGSGGLGTDTQYF.

By sample share, this clone is medium-sized. The chain combines TRBV6-5 with TRBJ2-7; weak D call: TRBD1 (5 bases). The germline gives CDR1 MNHEY, CDR2 SVGAGI. Trimming took off 2 bases at V and 0 bases at J, with 14 bases between the two ends. The CDR3 is 16 amino acids. The CDR3 bases are TGTGCCAGCAGTTACCCCAAGACCGACAGCTCCTACGAGCAGTACTTC. Translated: CASSYPKTDSSYEQYF.

This clone showed up just a few times. The junction shows a germline mismatch at one end, possibly a read error. The chain links TRBV10-1 to TRBJ1-5; D may be TRBD1 (5 bases). In germline, CDR1 is WNHNN, CDR2 SYGVQD (reference sequence). The CDR3 runs 13 residues. CDR3 DNA sequence: TGCGTCAGCAGTCCGACAGTGGATCAGCCCCAGCATTTT. Translating gives CVSSPTVDQPQHF.

This clone has only a few counts. Possible read error: a much larger clone is one base away. The same CDR3 also results from other DNA sequences found in this sample. The rearrangement uses TRBV12-5 and TRBJ2-5; D is uncertain. The CDR3 spans 13 residues. Trimming cost V 7 bases and J 5 bases, with 14 bases left between them. Germline V gene lookup returns CDR1 LGHNT and CDR2 FRNRAP. CDR3 protein: CASARRVGETQYF. The DNA of the CDR3 is TGTGCTAGTGCTCGGCGTGTCGGGGAGACCCAGTACTTC.

The table lists this clone with many counts. This chain connects TRBV7-2 to TRBJ2-1; 8 bases agree with TRBD2. The CDR3 contains 15 residues. V trimming: 1 base; J trimming: 6 bases; junction bases outside the gene matches: 5. The germline V gene encodes CDR1 SGHTA and CDR2 FQGNSA. DNA for the CDR3: TGTGCCAGCAGCTTAGGAGCGGGAGAAGCCAATGAGCAGTTCTTC. Translation: CASSLGAGEANEQFF.